The present TCR beta chain was sequenced within a study of T cell responses to AZD1222 COVID-19 vaccine. Study background: Pooled together were second doses at about 4 or about 12 weeks. Study outcomes and limitations: Nearly half of the spike-specific TCRs reportedly recognize variant regions that carry no mutations. When two AZD1222 doses had been given, Spike-specific TCR breadth and depth rose. White British ancestry dominated among donors, who included more females, and clonal diversity was possibly underestimated.

Turning to this clone: Its cognate antigen is unknown.

The protocol was immunoSEQ multiplex PCR, while the TCRdb copy is restricted to in-frame clones and leaves out a portion. The sample holds about 110,000 clones, approximately 88% seen once. The sample consisted of peripheral blood, taken on day 0 of AZD1222 vaccination. The receptor was isolated from an adult in good health.

Here the CDR3 DNA reads TGTGCCACCAGCGGGAGGGGACTAGCGGGAGAACGGGTCGTATACAATGAGCAGTTCTTC. It yields the protein CATSGRGLAGERVVYNEQFF. V is TRBV15 and J is TRBJ2-1; 14 bases map to TRBD2. The CDR3 has 20 amino acids. With V trimmed by 5 bases and J by 4 bases, 16 bases remained unmatched. Germline-derived CDR1 and CDR2 are LNHNV and YYDKDF (reference sequence).